This T cell receptor (beta chain) was recorded in a study of response to subunit inactivated influenza vaccine. This clonotype was recorded at least ten times. TCRdb re-analysed the RT-PCR reads in MiXCR, keeping a single row per CDR3 protein. The table includes roughly 620,000 distinct CDR3 sequences, 11% detected once. This CDR3 has 17 amino acids. V was trimmed by 5 bases and J by 0 bases, leaving 14 bases between them. The V gene's germline CDR1 is MDHEN and CDR2 SYDVKM. The same specimen was also included in a second study, on T cells expressing NK-cell markers. That source notes: TCR beta libraries carry UMIs added by 5'RACE template switching. One of the eight sequenced donors was seronegative, whereas the other seven were HCMV-seropositive.

The chain recombines TRBV28 with TRBJ2-6; D is unclear. The sequencing here drew on PBMCs from blood, taken on the day of vaccination. The sequence derives from a man aged 45 to 65 who received an inactivated influenza vaccine. CDR3 nucleotides: TGTGCCAGCAGTACCTATTGGGCGAGCTCTGGGGCCAACGTCCTGACTTTC. As protein: CASSTYWASSGANVLTF. Drawing the rest from reference TRBV28 and TRBJ2-6, the complete variable domain is DVKVTQSSRYLVKRTGEKVFLECVQDMDHENMFWYRQDPGLGLRLIYFSYDVKMKEKGDIPEGYSVSREKKERFSLILESASTNQTSMYLCASSTYWASSGANVLTFGAGSRLTVL.